The 27 T cell receptor beta chains given below trace back to one sample, sequenced in a study of control samples from healthy donors and cancer patients. Repertoires were generated with immunoSEQ multiplex PCR, while TCRdb's copy carries only in-frame clones and drops some. The sample includes around 59,000 clones, under 95% seen only once; the top ten take 1.5% to 2%. Sequenced sample: PBMCs. The receptors come from a man aged 35 to 55 with colorectal cancer.

This clone was observed a few times. The CDR3 DNA sequence: TGTGCCAGCAGGGGACAGGGCGAGGGGACTGAAGCTTTCTTT. This encodes CASRGQGEGTEAFF. The chain couples TRBV2 to TRBJ1-1; 9 bases map to TRBD1. V was pared by 6 bases and J by 5 bases, with 7 bases of the junction left unmatched. CDR1 SNHLY and CDR2 FYNNEI come from the germline V gene. This CDR3 spans 14 amino acids.

This clone was recorded only once. V usage is TRBV5-8 and J usage is TRBJ2-3; 9 nucleotides align to TRBD2. The CDR3 extends over 14 amino acids. V shed 4 bases, J shed 3 bases, and the junction held 3 bases outside the gene matches. Per the germline V gene, CDR1 is SGHTS and CDR2 is YDEGEE. The chain's CDR3 is CASSPGLATDTQYF. CDR3 sequence (DNA): TGTGCCAGCAGCCCGGGACTAGCAACAGATACGCAGTATTTT.

The chain recombines TRBV2 with TRBJ1-5; TRBD1 might be the D (6 bases). The V end lost 0 bases, the J end lost 3 bases, and 12 bases lay between the germline ends. This CDR3 is 16 amino acids long. Germline lookup yields CDR1 SNHLY and CDR2 FYNNEI. The CDR3 region has the DNA TGTGCCAGCAGTGAAGCAAGGGGGGCGAACAATCAGCCCCAGCATTTT. Translated, it gives CASSEARGANNQPQHF. The variable domain in full, completed from reference TRBV2 and TRBJ1-5, reads EPEVTQTPSHQVTQMGQEVILRCVPISNHLYFYWYRQILGQKVEFLVSFYNNEISEKSEIFDDQFSVERPDGSNFTLKIRSTKLEDSAMYFCASSEARGANNQPQHFGDGTRLSIL.

The chain recombines TRBV14 with TRBJ1-2; TRBD1 is a possible D gene (6 bases). Germline V gene lookup returns CDR1 SGHDN and CDR2 FVKESK. This CDR3 is 16 amino acids long. Trimming shortened V by 0 bases and J by 7 bases, and 18 bases separated the two germline ends. In DNA, the CDR3 is TGTGCCAGCAGCCAAGACCCCGACAGGAAAAGGGGTGGCTACACCTTC. This gives the protein CASSQDPDRKRGGYTF.

The rearrangement uses TRBV7-9 and TRBJ2-3; TRBD2 matches at 15 bases. V gave up 5 bases and J gave up 7 bases; unmatched junction bases: 13. Germline V CDR1 and CDR2: SEHNR, FQNEAQ (reference sequence). The CDR3 totals 18 residues. The CDR3, as DNA: TGTGCCAGCAGCCGCTCCGGGACTAGCGGGGGGTTTACGCATACGCAGTATTTT. Its translation: CASSRSGTSGGFTHTQYF.

The chain combines TRBV19 with TRBJ2-1, with a possible D match to TRBD2 (7 bases). In germline, CDR1 is LNHDA, CDR2 SQIVND (reference sequence). The V and J ends lost 1 base and 7 bases respectively, with 14 bases between them. The CDR3 is made up of 15 amino acids. The CDR3 DNA is TGTGCCAGTAGTATAGTTGGGGGGGGCATGAATGAGCAGTTCTTC. As protein: CASSIVGGGMNEQFF.

The CDR3: CASKTGTQYGYTF. Here the CDR3 DNA reads TGTGCCAGCAAAACCGGGACCCAATATGGCTACACCTTC. This rearrangement joins TRBV6-5 to TRBJ1-2, with D possibly TRBD1 on 5 matching bases. Germline-derived CDR1 and CDR2 are MNHEY and SVGAGI. This CDR3 contains 13 residues. V shed 7 bases and J shed 5 bases, with 14 bases lying between them.

The chain carries TRBV9 and TRBJ2-7; 8 bases match TRBD2. The CDR3 runs 20 residues. Per the germline V gene, CDR1 is SGDLS and CDR2 is YYNGEE. Germline trimming cut 3 bases from V and 0 bases from J; bases unmatched to any gene: 20. The CDR3 sequence: CASSAKRVWAGGLNSYEQYF. The CDR3 bases are TGTGCCAGCAGCGCCAAAAGGGTTTGGGCGGGGGGCTTGAACTCCTACGAGCAGTACTTC.

The chain links TRBV7-2 to TRBJ2-3; tentative D call: TRBD2 (5 bases). This CDR3 contains 17 residues. Trimming removed 1 base at V and 5 bases at J, with 19 bases between. Looked up from germline, CDR1 is SGHTA and CDR2 is FQGNSA. CDR3 nucleotides: TGTGCCAGCAGCTTAGATTCGCTAGCTGGGATTGGAGATACGCAGTATTTT. It yields the protein CASSLDSLAGIGDTQYF.

This chain joins TRBV5-1 and TRBJ2-7; D ambiguous. The V gene's germline CDR1 is SGHRS and CDR2 YFSETQ. There are 15 residues in the CDR3. The germline V and J ends were trimmed by 0 bases and 3 bases, with 13 bases remaining between them. CDR3 region: CASSLAPGGRYEQYF. The CDR3 DNA reads TGCGCCAGCAGCTTGGCCCCAGGTGGGCGCTACGAGCAGTACTTC.

This clone was observed a single time. This chain joins TRBV9 and TRBJ1-3; D is undetermined. The V end was cut by 3 bases, the J end by 0 bases, with 13 bases between. This CDR3 comprises 16 residues. Germline V gene sequence: CDR1 SGDLS, CDR2 YYNGEE. In DNA, the CDR3 is TGTGCCAGCAGCGGGCGGATAGGACTCTCTGGAAACACCATATATTTT. This codes for CASSGRIGLSGNTIYF.

The chain uses TRBV5-6 and TRBJ2-3; possibly TRBD2 for D (6 bases). Per germline, CDR1 SGHDT and CDR2 YYEEEE. Trimming took 4 bases from V and 4 from J, leaving 10 bases between them. The length of the CDR3 is 13 residues. CDR3 amino acids: CASSLPGADTQYF. The CDR3 DNA follows: TGTGCCAGCAGCCTACCGGGGGCAGATACGCAGTATTTT.

The chain couples TRBV7-9 to TRBJ1-1, with 10 bases identical to TRBD1. J lost 0 bases, V lost 5 bases, and 3 bases had no gene match. The CDR3 length is 15 residues. Per the germline V gene, CDR1 is SEHNR and CDR2 is FQNEAQ (reference sequence). CDR3 sequence (DNA): TGTGCCAGCAGCGGGGACAGGGGCATGAACACTGAAGCTTTCTTT. Translation: CASSGDRGMNTEAFF.

V and J are TRBV27 and TRBJ1-5; 8 nucleotides agree with TRBD1. CDR1 MNHEY and CDR2 SMNVEV come from the germline V gene (reference sequence). The CDR3 consists of 14 residues. With V trimmed by 6 bases and J by 6 bases, 7 bases remained unmatched. CDR3: CASRRTGLGQPQHF. CDR3 sequence (DNA): TGTGCCAGCAGACGGACAGGGCTGGGTCAGCCCCAGCATTTT.

Turning to this clone: Different DNA sequences within this sample yield the same CDR3. The rearrangement uses TRBV27 and TRBJ2-7; D assignment may be TRBD1 or TRBD2 (6 bases each). Trimming removed 3 bases at V and 7 bases at J, with 13 bases between. Germline loops: CDR1 MNHEY, CDR2 SMNVEV (reference sequence). The CDR3 is 13 amino acids. CDR3 nucleotides: TGTGCCAGCAGTTTTCGGGGGCGTCCGGAGCAGTACTTC. Translation gives CASSFRGRPEQYF.

This sequence joins TRBV7-8 and TRBJ2-7; 8 nucleotides align to TRBD1. Unmatched junction bases numbered 6, after V lost 3 bases and J lost 5 bases. This CDR3 has 14 residues. The germline V gene has CDR1 SGHVS and CDR2 FQNEAQ. CDR3: CASSFAGTGDEQYF. In DNA, the CDR3 is TGTGCCAGCAGCTTTGCTGGGACAGGAGACGAGCAGTACTTC.

This clone was seen just once. The chain joins TRBV5-1 to TRBJ1-3, with TRBD1 matching 9 bases. Unmatched junction bases numbered 5, after V lost 4 bases and J lost 0 bases. Per germline, CDR1 SGHRS and CDR2 YFSETQ. The CDR3 extends over 16 amino acids. DNA for the CDR3: TGCGCCAGCAGCGAACAGGGGGCTTCCTCTGGAAACACCATATATTTT. It specifies CASSEQGASSGNTIYF.

V gene TRBV6-2 or TRBV6-3 combines with J gene TRBJ1-1, with a weak D call TRBD1 (5 bases). Germline lookup yields CDR1 MNHEY and CDR2 SVGEGT. V was shortened by 3 bases and J by 3 bases, with 11 bases between the two germline ends. The CDR3 is 14 residues long. CDR3 region: CASSYGREHTEAFF. For the CDR3, the DNA is TGTGCCAGCAGTTATGGCAGGGAGCACACTGAAGCTTTCTTT.

The chain couples TRBV12-3 or TRBV12-4 to TRBJ1-4; 7 nucleotides line up with TRBD1. After removal of 7 bases from V and 5 bases from J, the junction contained 4 bases not matched to a gene. The CDR3 covers 13 residues. CDR3 loop: CASTGTVNEKLFF. DNA of the CDR3: TGTGCCAGCACCGGGACAGTAAATGAAAAACTGTTTTTT.

This rearrangement joins TRBV6-6 to TRBJ2-7; possibly TRBD1 or TRBD2 for D (5 bases each). Germline CDR1 and CDR2: MNHNY and SVGAGI (reference sequence). This CDR3 region has 12 residues. V was shortened by 5 bases and J by 5 bases, with 10 bases between the two germline ends. This CDR3 reads CASSRLGDEQYF. CDR3 in DNA: TGTGCCAGCAGTAGACTGGGGGACGAGCAGTACTTC.

This chain connects TRBV19 to TRBJ1-4, with 8 bases aligning to TRBD1. CDR3 length: 14 amino acids. Losses at the gene ends were 5 bases for V and 8 bases for J; bases not matched to a gene: 7. Looked up from germline, CDR1 is LNHDA and CDR2 is SQIVND (reference sequence). The CDR3 reads CASSPRQGREKLFF. The CDR3, as DNA: TGTGCCAGTAGTCCGCGACAGGGGAGAGAAAAACTGTTTTTT.

This sequence joins TRBV5-1 and TRBJ1-2, with 8 bases aligning to TRBD1. CDR3 length equals 13 residues. V was pared by 4 bases and J by 6 bases, with 5 bases of the junction left unmatched. CDR1 and CDR2 from the germline V gene are SGHRS and YFSETQ. In DNA, the CDR3 is TGCGCCAGCAGCCCGACAGGGGAGCATGGCTACACCTTC. It specifies CASSPTGEHGYTF.

The chain has TRBV5-1 and TRBJ1-1; 8 bases line up with TRBD1. CDR3 length equals 16 residues. Germline V CDR1 and CDR2: SGHRS, YFSETQ. Trimming took 0 bases from V and 3 from J; bases not matched to a gene: 7. CDR3 residues: CASSLGSGTGDTEAFF. The CDR3 nucleotides are TGCGCCAGCAGCTTGGGGTCCGGGACAGGAGACACTGAAGCTTTCTTT. Full variable domain (missing parts from reference TRBV5-1 and TRBJ1-1): KAGVTQTPRYLIKTRGQQVTLSCSPISGHRSVSWYQQTPGQGLQFLFEYFSETQRNKGNFPGRFSGRQFSNSRSEMNVSTLELGDSALYLCASSLGSGTGDTEAFFGQGTRLTVV.

The rearrangement uses TRBV5-5 and TRBJ2-5, with D perhaps assigned TRBD1 or TRBD2 (5 bases each). The CDR3 is made up of 14 amino acids. V lost 3 bases, J lost 1 base, and 10 bases lay in between. Germline V gene lookup returns CDR1 SGHKS and CDR2 YYEKEE (reference sequence). The CDR3 spells CASSWDPFQETQYF. The DNA for the CDR3 is TGTGCCAGCAGCTGGGACCCGTTCCAAGAGACCCAGTACTTC.

V usage is TRBV5-1 and J usage is TRBJ2-6; D uncertain. Trimming stripped 0 bases from V and 2 bases from J, with 12 bases between. Germline CDR1 reads SGHRS; CDR2 reads YFSETQ. The CDR3 is 17 residues long. This CDR3 reads CASSLASTGAGANVLTF. In nucleotides, the CDR3 is TGCGCCAGCAGCTTGGCAAGCACTGGCGCTGGGGCCAACGTCCTGACTTTC.

About this clone: At one end the junction does not follow the germline gene, possibly because of a read error. The chain combines TRBV5-1 with TRBJ1-1; TRBD1 might be the D (5 bases). The CDR3 has 15 residues. Germline loops: CDR1 SGHRS, CDR2 YFSETQ. CDR3 coding DNA: TGCGCCAGCAGCTTGGAATCGGGGCGCCAGGGAAGCCTTAAATTT. Its translation: CASSLESGRQGSLKF.

The rearrangement uses TRBV7-9 and TRBJ2-4, with a tentative D call TRBD1 (6 bases). The CDR3 runs to 15 residues. Trimming left V 8 bases short and J 5 bases short, with 19 bases between. CDR1 and CDR2 from the germline V gene are SEHNR and FQNEAQ (reference sequence). CDR3: CASATTGFFENIQYF. The CDR3 bases are TGTGCCAGCGCCACGACAGGTTTTTTCGAAAACATTCAGTACTTC.